The rows below give T cell receptor beta chains drawn from one sample of a study of T-cell memory formation after mild COVID-19. TCRdb processed the 5' RACE reads anew with MiXCR; each CDR3 protein has one entry. The sample holds more than 300,000 distinct CDR3 sequences, roughly 15% seen once. The sequencing sample was made of PBMCs or a T cell subset sorted from them (not recorded which). The receptors shown here come from a young man who had mild COVID-19 (a few samples of this study predate the infection). Cell type and time point are not known. The CDR3 runs from the conserved cysteine through the conserved F or W.

CDR3 protein	J gene	V gene	CDR3 length
CATRDPGEGGYTF	TRBJ1-2	TRBV24-1	13
CATSRDPAETQYF	TRBJ2-5	TRBV15	13
CASSPLTGSSTDTQYF	TRBJ2-3	TRBV9	16
CASSTNGGGEETQYF	TRBJ2-5	TRBV11-3	15
CASSPPEAKNIQYF	TRBJ2-4	TRBV18	14
CASSGRGGATDTQYF	TRBJ2-3	TRBV7-9	15
CASSWTGSDTQYF	TRBJ2-3	TRBV12-3/TRBV12-4	13
CASSILTGGTEAFF	TRBJ1-1	TRBV6-5	14
CASSTMTVGTEAFF	TRBJ1-1	TRBV9	14
CASSVGANQQETQYF	TRBJ2-5	TRBV9	15
CASRRGTDTQYF	TRBJ2-3	TRBV28	12
CASSAGITDTQYF	TRBJ2-3	TRBV5-6	13
CASSTRLANSYNEQFF	TRBJ2-1	TRBV6-2/TRBV6-3	16
CASRGDRATEAFF	TRBJ1-1	TRBV10-1	13
CASSPVGGAEDTQYF	TRBJ2-3	TRBV18	15
CASSVAGTGGYEQYF	TRBJ2-7	TRBV9	15
CASSTLYSYNEQFF	TRBJ2-1	TRBV23-1	14
CASGLVTSGAPGELFF	TRBJ2-2	TRBV12-5	16
CASSAWDSTNEQFF	TRBJ2-1	TRBV18	14
CASSFTGGNQPQHF	TRBJ1-5	TRBV12-3/TRBV12-4	14